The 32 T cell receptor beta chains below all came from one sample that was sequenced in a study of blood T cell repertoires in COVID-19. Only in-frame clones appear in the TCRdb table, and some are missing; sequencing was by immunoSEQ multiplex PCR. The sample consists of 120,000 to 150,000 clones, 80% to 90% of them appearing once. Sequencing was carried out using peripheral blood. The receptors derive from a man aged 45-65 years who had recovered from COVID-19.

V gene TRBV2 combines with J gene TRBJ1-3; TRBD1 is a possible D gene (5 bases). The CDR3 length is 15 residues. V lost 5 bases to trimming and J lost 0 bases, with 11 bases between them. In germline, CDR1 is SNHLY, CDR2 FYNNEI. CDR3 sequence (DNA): TGTGCCAGCAGTCGACAGACGGGCTCTGGAAACACCATATATTTT. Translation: CASSRQTGSGNTIYF.

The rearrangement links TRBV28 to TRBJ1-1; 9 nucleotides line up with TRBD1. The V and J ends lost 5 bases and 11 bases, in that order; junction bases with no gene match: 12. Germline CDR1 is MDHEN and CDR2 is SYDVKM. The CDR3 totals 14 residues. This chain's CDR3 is CASSTGTGRFGAFF. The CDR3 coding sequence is TGTGCCAGCAGTACCGGGACAGGGCGGTTTGGGGCTTTCTTT. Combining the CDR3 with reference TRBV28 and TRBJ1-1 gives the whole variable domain DVKVTQSSRYLVKRTGEKVFLECVQDMDHENMFWYRQDPGLGLRLIYFSYDVKMKEKGDIPEGYSVSREKKERFSLILESASTNQTSMYLCASSTGTGRFGAFFGQGTRLTVV.

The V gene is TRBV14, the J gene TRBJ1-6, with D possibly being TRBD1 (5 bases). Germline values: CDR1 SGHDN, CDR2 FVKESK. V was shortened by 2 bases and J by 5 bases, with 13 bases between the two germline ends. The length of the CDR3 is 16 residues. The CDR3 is CASSQSAGRDNSPLHF. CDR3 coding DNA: TGTGCCAGCAGCCAATCAGCGGGACGGGATAATTCACCCCTCCACTTT.

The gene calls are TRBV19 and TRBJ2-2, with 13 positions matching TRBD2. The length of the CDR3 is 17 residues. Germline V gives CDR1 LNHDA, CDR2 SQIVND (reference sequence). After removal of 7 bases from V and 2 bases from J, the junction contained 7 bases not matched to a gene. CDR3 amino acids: CASKGLAGAFNTGELFF. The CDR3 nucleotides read TGTGCCAGTAAAGGACTAGCGGGGGCCTTTAACACCGGGGAGCTGTTTTTT.

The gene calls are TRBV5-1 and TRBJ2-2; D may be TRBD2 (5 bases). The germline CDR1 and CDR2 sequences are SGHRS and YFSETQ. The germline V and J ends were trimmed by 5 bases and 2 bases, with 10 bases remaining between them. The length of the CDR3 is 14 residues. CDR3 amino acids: CASRTAANTGELFF. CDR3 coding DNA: TGCGCCAGCAGAACAGCGGCAAACACCGGGGAGCTGTTTTTT.

The CDR3 reads CASRPTGTSHSPLHF. DNA of the CDR3: TGTGCCAGCAGACCTACGGGGACTTCCCATTCACCCCTCCACTTT. J is TRBJ1-6 and V is TRBV7-9, with D tentatively TRBD1 (5 bases). CDR3 size: 15 residues. Germline V gene data show CDR1 as SEHNR and CDR2 as FQNEAQ (reference sequence). The ends were cut back, 6 bases at V and 8 bases at J, with 17 bases in the middle.

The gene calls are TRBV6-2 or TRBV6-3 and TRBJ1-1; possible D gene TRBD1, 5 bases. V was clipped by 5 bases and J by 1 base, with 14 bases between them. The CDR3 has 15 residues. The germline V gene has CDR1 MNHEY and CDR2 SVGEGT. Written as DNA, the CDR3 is TGTGCCAGCAGTCATCGTTGGGGCCCGAACACTGAAGCTTTCTTT. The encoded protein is CASSHRWGPNTEAFF.

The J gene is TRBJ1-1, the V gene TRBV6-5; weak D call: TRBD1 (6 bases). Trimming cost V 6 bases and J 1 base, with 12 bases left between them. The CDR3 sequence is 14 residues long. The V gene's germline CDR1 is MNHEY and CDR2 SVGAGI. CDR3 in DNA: TGTGCCAGCAGACGGGACAACGAGAACACTGAAGCTTTCTTT. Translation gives CASRRDNENTEAFF.

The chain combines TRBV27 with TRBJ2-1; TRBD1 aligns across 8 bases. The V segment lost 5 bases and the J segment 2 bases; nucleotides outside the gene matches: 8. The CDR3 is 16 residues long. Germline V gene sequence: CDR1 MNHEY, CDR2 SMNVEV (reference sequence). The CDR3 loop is CASSPAGTGTYNEQFF. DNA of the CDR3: TGTGCCAGCAGTCCCGCCGGGACAGGAACCTACAATGAGCAGTTCTTC.

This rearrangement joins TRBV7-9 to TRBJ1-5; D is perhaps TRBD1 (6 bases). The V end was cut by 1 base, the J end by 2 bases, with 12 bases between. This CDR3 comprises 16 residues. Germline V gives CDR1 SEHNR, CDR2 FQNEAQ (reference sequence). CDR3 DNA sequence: TGTGCCAGCAGCTTAGGGGACAATAGGGGCAATCAGCCCCAGCATTTT. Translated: CASSLGDNRGNQPQHF.

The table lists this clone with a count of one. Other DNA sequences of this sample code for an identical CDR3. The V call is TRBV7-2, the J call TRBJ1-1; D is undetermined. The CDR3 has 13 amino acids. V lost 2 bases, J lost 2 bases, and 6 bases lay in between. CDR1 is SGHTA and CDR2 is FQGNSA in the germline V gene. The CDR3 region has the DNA TGTGCCAGCAGCTTAACAGAAAACACTGAAGCTTTCTTT. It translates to CASSLTENTEAFF.

The CDR3 DNA sequence: TGTGCCAGCAGCCCCGGACAGGGGCAGGATGAAAAACTGTTTTTT. This gives the protein CASSPGQGQDEKLFF. The chain joins TRBV5-4 to TRBJ1-4, with 9 bases fitting TRBD1. CDR1 and CDR2 (germline): SGHNT, YYREEE (reference sequence). This CDR3 comprises 15 residues. V lost 4 bases to trimming and J lost 6 bases; unmatched junction nucleotides: 7.

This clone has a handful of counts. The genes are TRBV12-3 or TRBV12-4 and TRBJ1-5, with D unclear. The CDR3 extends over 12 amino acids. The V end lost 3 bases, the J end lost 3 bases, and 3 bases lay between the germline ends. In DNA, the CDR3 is TGTGCCAGCAGTTTCCACAATCAGCCCCAGCATTTT. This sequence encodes CASSFHNQPQHF.

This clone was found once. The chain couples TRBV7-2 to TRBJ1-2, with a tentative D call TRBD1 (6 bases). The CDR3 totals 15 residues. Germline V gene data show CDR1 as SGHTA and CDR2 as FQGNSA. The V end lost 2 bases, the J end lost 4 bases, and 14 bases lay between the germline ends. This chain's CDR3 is CASSLTGQQGYGYTF. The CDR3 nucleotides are TGTGCCAGCAGCTTAACAGGGCAGCAAGGCTATGGCTACACCTTC.

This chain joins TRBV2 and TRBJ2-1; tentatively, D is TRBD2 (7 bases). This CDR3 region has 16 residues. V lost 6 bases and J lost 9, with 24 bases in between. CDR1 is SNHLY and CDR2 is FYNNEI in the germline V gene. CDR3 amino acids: CASRTPGGRPTIEQFF. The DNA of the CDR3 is TGTGCCAGCAGGACTCCCGGGGGGCGACCTACAATTGAGCAGTTCTTC.

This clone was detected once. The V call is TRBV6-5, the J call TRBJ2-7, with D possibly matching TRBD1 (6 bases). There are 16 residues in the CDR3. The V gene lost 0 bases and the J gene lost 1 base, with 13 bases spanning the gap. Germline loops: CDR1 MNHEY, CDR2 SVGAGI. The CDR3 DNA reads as TGTGCCAGCAGTTACTCAGTACAGGGCCTATCCTACGAGCAGTACTTC. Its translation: CASSYSVQGLSYEQYF.

CDR3 sequence (DNA): TGTGCCAGCAGCTTGGACAGGGCGGGCGGCTACACCTTC. Amino acid sequence: CASSLDRAGGYTF. The chain has TRBV5-4 and TRBJ1-2; D may be TRBD1 (6 bases). From germline, CDR1 is SGHNT and CDR2 YYREEE (reference sequence). CDR3 length equals 13 residues. The germline V and J ends were trimmed by 0 bases and 8 bases, with 11 bases remaining between them.

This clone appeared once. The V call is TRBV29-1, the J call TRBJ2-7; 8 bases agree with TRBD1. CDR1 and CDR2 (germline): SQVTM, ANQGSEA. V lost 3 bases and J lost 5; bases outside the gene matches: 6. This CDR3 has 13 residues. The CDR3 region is CSVDPGQGNEQYF. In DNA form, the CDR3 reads TGCAGCGTTGACCCCGGACAGGGTAACGAGCAGTACTTC.

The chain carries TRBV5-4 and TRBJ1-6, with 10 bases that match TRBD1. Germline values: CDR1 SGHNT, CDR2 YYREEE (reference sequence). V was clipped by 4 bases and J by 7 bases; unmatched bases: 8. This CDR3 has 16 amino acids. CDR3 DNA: TGTGCCAGCAGCATTGGGCGGACAGGGGGAAATTCACCCCTCCACTTT. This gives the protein CASSIGRTGGNSPLHF.

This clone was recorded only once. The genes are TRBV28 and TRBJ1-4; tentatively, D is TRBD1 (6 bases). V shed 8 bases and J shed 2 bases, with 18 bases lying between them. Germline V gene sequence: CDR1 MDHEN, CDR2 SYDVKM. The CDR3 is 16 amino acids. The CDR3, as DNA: TGTGCCAGCGGGGGAAGTGGCCAGGGGACTAATGAAAAACTGTTTTTT. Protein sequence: CASGGSGQGTNEKLFF.

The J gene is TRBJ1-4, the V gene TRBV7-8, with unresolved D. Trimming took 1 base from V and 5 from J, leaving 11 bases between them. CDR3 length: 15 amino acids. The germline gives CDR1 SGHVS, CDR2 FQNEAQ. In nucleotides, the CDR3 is TGTGCCAGCAGCTTAGATACAGCAAGCAATGAAAAACTGTTTTTT. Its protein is CASSLDTASNEKLFF.

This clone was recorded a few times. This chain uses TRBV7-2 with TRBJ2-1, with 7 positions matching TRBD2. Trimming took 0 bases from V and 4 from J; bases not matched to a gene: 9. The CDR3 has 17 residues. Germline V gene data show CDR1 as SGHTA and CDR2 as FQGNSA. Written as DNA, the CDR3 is TGTGCCAGCAGCTTAGCGAACGCCCGCGGGGGATACAATGAGCAGTTCTTC. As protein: CASSLANARGGYNEQFF.

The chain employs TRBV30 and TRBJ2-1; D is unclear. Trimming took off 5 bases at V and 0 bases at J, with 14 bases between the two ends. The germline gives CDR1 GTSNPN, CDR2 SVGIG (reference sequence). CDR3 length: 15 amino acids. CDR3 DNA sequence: TGTGCCTGGGGGGTGGTGAGAAGCTCCTACAATGAGCAGTTCTTC. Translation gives CAWGVVRSSYNEQFF.

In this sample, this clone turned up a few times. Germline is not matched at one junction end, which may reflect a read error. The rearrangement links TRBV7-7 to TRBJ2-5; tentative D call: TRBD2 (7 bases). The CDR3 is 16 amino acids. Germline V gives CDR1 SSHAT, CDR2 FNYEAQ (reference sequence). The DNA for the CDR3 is TGTGCTAGCAGCTTAAACCCGGGGGGCCATCAAGAGACCCAGTACTTC. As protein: CASSLNPGGHQETQYF. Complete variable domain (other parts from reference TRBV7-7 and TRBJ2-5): GAGVSQSPRYKVTKRGQDVTLRCDPISSHATLYWYQQALGQGPEFLTYFNYEAQPDKSGLPSDRFSAERPEGSISTLTIQRTEQRDSAMYRCASSLNPGGHQETQYFGPGTRLLVL.

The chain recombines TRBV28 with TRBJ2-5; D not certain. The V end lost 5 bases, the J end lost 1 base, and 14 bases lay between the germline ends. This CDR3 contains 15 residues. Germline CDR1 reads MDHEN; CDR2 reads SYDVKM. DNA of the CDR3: TGTGCCAGCAGTCCAACCGCGGAACTCCAAGAGACCCAGTACTTC. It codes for CASSPTAELQETQYF.

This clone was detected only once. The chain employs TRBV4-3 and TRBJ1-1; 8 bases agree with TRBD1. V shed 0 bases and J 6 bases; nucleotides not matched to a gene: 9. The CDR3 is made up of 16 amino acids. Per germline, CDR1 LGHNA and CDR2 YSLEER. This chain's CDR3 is CASSQDKGQGSSEAFF. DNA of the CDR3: TGCGCCAGCAGCCAAGATAAAGGACAGGGTTCGTCTGAAGCTTTCTTT.

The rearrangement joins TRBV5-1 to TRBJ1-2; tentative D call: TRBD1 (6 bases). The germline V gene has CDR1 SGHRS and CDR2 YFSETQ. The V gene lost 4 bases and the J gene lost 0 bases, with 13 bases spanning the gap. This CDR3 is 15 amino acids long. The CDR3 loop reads CASSPGALANYGYTF. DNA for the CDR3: TGCGCCAGCAGCCCAGGGGCCTTAGCTAACTATGGCTACACCTTC. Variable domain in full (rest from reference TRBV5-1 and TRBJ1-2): KAGVTQTPRYLIKTRGQQVTLSCSPISGHRSVSWYQQTPGQGLQFLFEYFSETQRNKGNFPGRFSGRQFSNSRSEMNVSTLELGDSALYLCASSPGALANYGYTFGSGTRLTVV.

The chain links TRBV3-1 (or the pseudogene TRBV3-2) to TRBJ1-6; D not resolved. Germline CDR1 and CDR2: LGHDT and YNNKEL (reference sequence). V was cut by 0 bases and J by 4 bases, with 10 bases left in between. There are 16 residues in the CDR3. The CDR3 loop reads CASSQEPTVYNSPLHF. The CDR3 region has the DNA TGTGCCAGCAGCCAAGAGCCGACTGTTTATAATTCACCCCTCCACTTT.

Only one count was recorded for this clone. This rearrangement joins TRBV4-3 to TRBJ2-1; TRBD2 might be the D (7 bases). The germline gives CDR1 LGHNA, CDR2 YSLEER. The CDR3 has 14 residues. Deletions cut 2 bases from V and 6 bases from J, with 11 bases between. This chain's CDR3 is CASSQKGGFNEQFF. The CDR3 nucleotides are TGCGCCAGCAGCCAAAAGGGGGGGTTCAATGAGCAGTTCTTC.

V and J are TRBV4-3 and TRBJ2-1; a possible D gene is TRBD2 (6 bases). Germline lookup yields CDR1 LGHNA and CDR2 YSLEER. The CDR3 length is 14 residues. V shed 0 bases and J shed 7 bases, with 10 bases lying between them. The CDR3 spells CASSQEYGGNEQFF. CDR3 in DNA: TGCGCCAGCAGCCAAGAGTACGGGGGAAATGAGCAGTTCTTC.

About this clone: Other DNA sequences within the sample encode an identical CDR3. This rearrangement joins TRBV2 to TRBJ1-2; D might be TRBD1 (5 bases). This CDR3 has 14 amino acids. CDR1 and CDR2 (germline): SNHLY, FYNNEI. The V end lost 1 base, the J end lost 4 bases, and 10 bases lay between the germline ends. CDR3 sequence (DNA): TGTGCCAGCAGTGAAGAGGGGCTTGGCTATGGCTACACCTTC. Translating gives CASSEEGLGYGYTF.

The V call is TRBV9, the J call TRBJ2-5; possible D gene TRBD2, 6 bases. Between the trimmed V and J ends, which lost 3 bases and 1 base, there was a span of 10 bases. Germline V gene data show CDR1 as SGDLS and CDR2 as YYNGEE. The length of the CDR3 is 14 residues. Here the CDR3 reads CASSAGGTQETQYF. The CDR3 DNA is TGTGCCAGCAGCGCCGGGGGTACCCAAGAGACCCAGTACTTC.